This TCR beta chain was sequenced during a study of cytomegalovirus exposure and HLA in healthy donors. Amplification used 60 Vbeta primers and 13 Jbeta primers. Generated by immunoSEQ multiplex PCR, the TCRdb table keeps only in-frame clones and is missing some. The repertoire holds about 130,000 clones, with 65% to 85% as singletons. Though probably carrying unrecorded immune exposures, donors were nominally healthy at sampling. Points on this clone: Its antigen is unknown.

With V trimmed by 2 bases and J by 5 bases, 1 base remained unmatched. The CDR3 totals 14 residues. Germline lookup yields CDR1 MNHEY and CDR2 SVGAGI. Findings and limits, study-wide: More clonal expansion characterized HLA-associated TCR beta chains than equally common others in a later analysis.

The sequenced sample consisted of PBMCs. The TCR originated in a boy between 5 and 17 years old in good health and CMV-seronegative. The rearrangement uses TRBV6-5 and TRBJ2-7; the match to TRBD1 covers 12 bases. The DNA for the CDR3 is TGTGCCAGCAGTTACAGGGACAGGGGGCACGAGCAGTACTTC. This codes for CASSYRDRGHEQYF.